Listed here are 25 T cell receptor beta chains from one sample, sequenced in a study of T-cell memory formation after mild COVID-19 (dated by TCRdb to the early 2020s). The method was 5' RACE. TCRdb records Illumina NovaSeq 6000 as the sequencer. TCRdb took the public reads, trimmed them with fastp at Q25, ran MiXCR for clone calling and kept in-frame beta chains. Records with the same CDR3 protein are collapsed into one entry carrying the most frequent genes and DNA. The sample data list roughly 130,000 distinct CDR3 sequences, and 15% to 20% of these were observed just once. The top ten constitute approximately 4.7% of the sample. Sequenced: PBMCs or a T cell subset sorted from them (not recorded which). These receptors all stem from a young man who had mild COVID-19 (a few samples of this study predate the infection). The sample titles of this study are shuffled in the database, so cell type and time point are left out; the donor was told from shared clones.

This clonotype has a count of ten or more. V and J are TRBV20-1 and TRBJ2-1; D is unclear. The germline V gene has CDR1 DFQATT and CDR2 SNEGSKA (reference sequence). The CDR3 has 12 residues. V was clipped by 6 bases and J by 8 bases, with 14 bases between them. The CDR3 nucleotides are TGCAGTGCCCCGATGCGGCGAGATGAGCAGTTCTTC. Protein sequence: CSAPMRRDEQFF.

In its sample, this clonotype was seen a few times. The rearrangement links TRBV3-1 to TRBJ2-2, with 7 bases matching TRBD2. CDR1 is LGHDT and CDR2 is YNNKEL in the germline V gene (reference sequence). The CDR3 sequence is 17 residues long. V was pared by 2 bases and J by 1 base, with 7 bases of the junction left unmatched. The CDR3 nucleotides read TGTGCCAGCAGCCAAAACATCCCGGGGGGGAACACCGGGGAGCTGTTTTTT. Translating it yields CASSQNIPGGNTGELFF.

V gene TRBV7-2 combines with J gene TRBJ2-7, with D possibly matching TRBD1 (7 bases). The germline gives CDR1 SGHTA, CDR2 FQGNSA. With 4 bases removed from V and 3 bases from J, the gap between germline ends came to 10 bases. This CDR3 has 13 amino acids. DNA for the CDR3: TGTGCCAGCAGCTCAGGGGGGCTCTACGAGCAGTACTTC. This sequence encodes CASSSGGLYEQYF.

The rearrangement uses TRBV2 and TRBJ2-5, with TRBD1 matching over 10 bases. Trimming cost V 4 bases and J 5 bases; bases outside gene matches: 7. Germline V CDR1 and CDR2: SNHLY, FYNNEI. The CDR3 is 15 amino acids. The CDR3 is CASSARQGAGETQYF. CDR3 DNA sequence: TGTGCCAGCAGTGCCCGACAGGGGGCAGGGGAGACCCAGTACTTC.

The chain links TRBV18 to TRBJ2-2; perhaps D is TRBD1 or TRBD2 (5 bases each). Trimming shortened V by 4 bases and J by 0 bases, and 15 bases separated the two germline ends. CDR1 and CDR2 from the germline V gene are KGHSH and LQKENI. The CDR3 runs to 17 residues. This chain's CDR3 is CASSRQRGRANTGELFF. DNA of the CDR3: TGTGCCAGCTCACGGCAGAGGGGCCGCGCGAACACCGGGGAGCTGTTTTTT.

This clonotype was detected only a few times. The chain joins TRBV5-1 to TRBJ2-1, with D unclear. CDR1 SGHRS and CDR2 YFSETQ come from the germline V gene. The CDR3 runs to 12 residues. Trimming took 3 bases from V and 6 from J, leaving 7 bases between them. The CDR3 sequence is CASSSDRNEQFF. DNA of the CDR3: TGCGCCAGCAGCTCGGACCGCAATGAGCAGTTCTTC.

This clonotype came up a few times. This chain joins TRBV20-1 and TRBJ2-1; 7 bases match TRBD1. V was clipped by 6 bases and J by 5 bases; unmatched bases: 7. CDR1 and CDR2 (germline): DFQATT, SNEGSKA (reference sequence). CDR3 length: 13 amino acids. The CDR3 is CSAAGTAHNEQFF. The CDR3 DNA sequence: TGCAGTGCCGCCGGGACAGCTCACAATGAGCAGTTCTTC.

V is TRBV12-3 or TRBV12-4 and J is TRBJ2-7; 7 positions agree with TRBD1. The V gene end was trimmed by 9 bases and the J gene end by 6 bases; junction bases not matched to a gene: 8. The CDR3 sequence is 12 residues long. Here the CDR3 DNA reads TGTGCCAGGAAAACGACAGGGTGCGAGCAGTACTTC. This sequence encodes CARKTTGCEQYF.

This clonotype was counted once. The chain joins TRBV5-1 to TRBJ2-7; TRBD1 is a possible D gene (6 bases). There are 15 residues in the CDR3. V lost 0 bases and J 0 bases, leaving 10 bases between the germline ends. CDR1 SGHRS and CDR2 YFSETQ come from the germline V gene. This CDR3 is CASSLAPDSSYEQYF. As DNA, the CDR3 is TGCGCCAGCAGCTTGGCCCCGGACAGCTCCTACGAGCAGTACTTC.

This clonotype has more than one count but fewer than ten. The chain employs TRBV7-9 and TRBJ1-3, with D perhaps TRBD1 (6 bases). Germline loops: CDR1 SEHNR, CDR2 FQNEAQ (reference sequence). V dropped 6 bases and J dropped 0 bases, with 9 bases sitting between them. The length of the CDR3 is 14 residues. The CDR3 region has the DNA TGTGCCAGCAGTTGGACAGCCTCTGGAAACACCATATATTTT. Its protein product is CASSWTASGNTIYF.

This rearrangement joins TRBV7-2 to TRBJ2-7; D possibly corresponds to TRBD2 (5 bases). Trimming stripped 8 bases from V and 7 bases from J, with 15 bases between. From germline, CDR1 is SGHTA and CDR2 FQGNSA. The CDR3 spans 12 residues. The CDR3 loop reads CASGTRAREQYF. Here the CDR3 DNA reads TGTGCCAGCGGTACTAGGGCGCGAGAGCAGTACTTC.

This clonotype was counted between two and nine times. The chain links TRBV12-3 or TRBV12-4 to TRBJ1-1; no clear D gene. CDR3 length: 14 residues. V lost 8 bases, J lost 1 base, and 14 bases lay in between. The CDR3 region has the DNA TGTGCCAGCTCTGAAAGAGAGCAGAACACTGAAGCTTTCTTT. Protein: CASSEREQNTEAFF.

The chain links TRBV6-2 or TRBV6-3 to TRBJ2-5; 8 positions match TRBD2. After removal of 4 bases from V and 7 bases from J, the junction contained 2 bases not matched to a gene. CDR1 is MNHEY, CDR2 SVGEGT, per germline. The CDR3 contains 12 residues. The DNA of the CDR3 is TGTGCCAGCAGTTTGGCGGGGGGGACCCAGTACTTC. Amino acid sequence: CASSLAGGTQYF.

This clonotype was recorded at least ten times. The chain couples TRBV5-1 to TRBJ2-3, with 10 bases identical to TRBD2. CDR3 length: 16 amino acids. Germline V gene lookup returns CDR1 SGHRS and CDR2 YFSETQ. Trimming at V came to 3 bases and at J to 2 bases, leaving 6 bases not matched to a gene. The CDR3 protein is CASSSSGGLITDTQYF. CDR3 nucleotides: TGCGCCAGCAGCTCTAGCGGGGGCCTTATCACAGATACGCAGTATTTT.

V gene TRBV7-9 combines with J gene TRBJ2-1, with D possibly TRBD1 on 10 matching bases. Germline CDR1 is SEHNR and CDR2 is FQNEAQ (reference sequence). CDR3 length: 16 amino acids. V lost 5 bases and J lost 11, with 25 bases in between. CDR3 in amino acids: CASSTRQGASGAQQFF. In nucleotides, the CDR3 is TGTGCCAGCAGCACTCGACAGGGGGCTAGCGGGGCCCAGCAGTTCTTC. Full variable domain (rest looked up from reference TRBV7-9 and TRBJ2-1): DTGVSQNPRHKITKRGQNVTFRCDPISEHNRLYWYRQTLGQGPEFLTYFQNEAQLEKSRLLSDRFSAERPKGSFSTLEIQRTEQGDSAMYLCASSTRQGASGAQQFFGPGTRLTVL.

This clonotype was seen only a few times. This chain joins TRBV7-2 and TRBJ2-1; D may match TRBD1 or TRBD2 (6 bases each). This CDR3 region has 15 residues. Trimming left V 7 bases short and J 6 bases short, with 19 bases between. The germline V gene has CDR1 SGHTA and CDR2 FQGNSA. CDR3 DNA sequence: TGTGCCAGCACCCGAGGCTTACAGGGAGGCAATGAGCAGTTCTTC. Protein product: CASTRGLQGGNEQFF.

This clonotype was detected many times. The chain is built from TRBV6-5 and TRBJ2-2, with 9 positions matching TRBD2. Germline V gene lookup returns CDR1 MNHEY and CDR2 SVGAGI. Germline trimming cut 2 bases from V and 5 bases from J; bases unmatched to any gene: 3. The CDR3 consists of 15 residues. CDR3 region: CASSYLAGRTGELFF. The CDR3 nucleotides are TGTGCCAGCAGTTACCTAGCGGGGAGGACCGGGGAGCTGTTTTTT.

The chain has TRBV3-1 and TRBJ2-7; no firm D call. Between the trimmed V and J ends, which lost 4 bases and 1 base, there was a span of 11 bases. The CDR3 loop spans 14 amino acids. CDR1 is LGHDT and CDR2 is YNNKEL in the germline V gene (reference sequence). The CDR3 nucleotides read TGTGCCAGCAGCCCAACGACGGATTCCTACGAGCAGTACTTC. Translating gives CASSPTTDSYEQYF.

V gene TRBV6-5 combines with J gene TRBJ1-6; TRBD1 matches at 9 bases. The CDR3 loop spans 16 amino acids. V lost 0 bases to trimming and J lost 6 bases; unmatched junction nucleotides: 3. The germline V gene has CDR1 MNHEY and CDR2 SVGAGI. The CDR3 sequence is CASSYSLGQGNSPLHF. The CDR3 DNA follows: TGTGCCAGCAGTTACTCGTTGGGACAGGGTAATTCACCCCTCCACTTT.

The chain is built from TRBV20-1 and TRBJ2-4, with unresolved D. Trimming left V 6 bases short and J 0 bases short, with 15 bases between. CDR3 length: 15 amino acids. Germline CDR1 and CDR2: DFQATT and SNEGSKA (reference sequence). DNA for the CDR3: TGCAGTGCCACAGTTCCAGGTCTAGCCAAAAACATTCAGTACTTC. Translation gives CSATVPGLAKNIQYF.

A few counts support this clonotype. The rearrangement links TRBV7-2 to TRBJ2-1; 8 bases align to TRBD2. Germline CDR1 and CDR2: SGHTA and FQGNSA. The ends lost 4 bases at V and 9 bases at J; junction bases unmatched: 17. The CDR3 is 17 residues long. The CDR3 bases are TGTGCCAGCAGCTCGCATCCCCGGGCGGGGGGCGGGGGTGAGCAGTTCTTC. Translating it yields CASSSHPRAGGGGEQFF. The full variable domain, its missing parts supplied by reference TRBV7-2 and TRBJ2-1, is GAGVSQSPSNKVTEKGKDVELRCDPISGHTALYWYRQSLGQGLEFLIYFQGNSAPDKSGLPSDRFSAERTGGSVSTLTIQRTQQEDSAVYLCASSSHPRAGGGGEQFFGPGTRLTVL.

This clonotype was observed a handful of times. V and J are TRBV4-2 and TRBJ2-1, with 9 bases fitting TRBD1. The V and J ends lost 2 bases and 7 bases, in that order; junction bases with no gene match: 9. The germline CDR1 and CDR2 sequences are LGHNA and YNFKEQ. The CDR3 loop spans 16 amino acids. The DNA for the CDR3 is TGTGCCAGCAGCCAACAACAGGGGGCATATAGGAATGAGCAGTTCTTC. Its translation is CASSQQQGAYRNEQFF.

This clonotype is a singleton in its sample. The chain recombines TRBV21-1 with TRBJ2-7. TRBV21-1 is termed a pseudogene. The CDR3 runs to 12 residues. The DNA for the CDR3 is TGTGCCAGCAGCGCAGGACCCTACGAGCAGTACTTC. This sequence encodes CASSAGPYEQYF.

This clonotype was counted a few times. CDR3 sequence (DNA): TGTGCCATTCTAGCGGGTAGGGCCCAGTTCTTC. Protein product: CAILAGRAQFF. The chain recombines TRBV6-2 or TRBV6-3 with TRBJ2-1, with TRBD2 identical over 8 bases. From germline, CDR1 is MNHEY and CDR2 SVGEGT. The CDR3 extends over 11 amino acids. V shed 10 bases and J 13 bases; nucleotides not matched to a gene: 9.

This chain uses TRBV4-1 with TRBJ2-7; TRBD1 aligns across 7 bases. CDR1 is MGHRA, CDR2 YSYEKL, per germline. The CDR3 has 14 amino acids. With V trimmed by 4 bases and J by 3 bases, 6 bases remained unmatched. This CDR3 reads CASSLGQGDYEQYV. The CDR3 DNA sequence: TGCGCCAGCAGCCTTGGTCAGGGGGACTACGAGCAGTACGTC.